This TCR beta chain was identified during a study of beta chain features in type 1 diabetes. On the study more broadly: Researchers looked at fewer than 120,000,000 sorted cells across all samples. Findings and limits, study-wide: Naive, central memory and regulatory TCRB repertoires appeared more similar among patients than healthy donors.

Expressed TCRB transcripts were sequenced because the isolated RNA had all been reverse transcribed beforehand. The assay was immunoSEQ multiplex PCR, and TCRdb's table has in-frame clones only and misses some. The sample contains roughly 140,000 clones, around 10% of which appear only once. Purities over 95% were achieved in all sorted populations. This clone was counted at least ten times. The antigen is undetermined. The CDR3 runs 15 residues. The germline CDR1 and CDR2 sequences are SGDLS and YYNGEE. The V end was cut by 0 bases, the J end by 10 bases, with 17 bases between. The chain has TRBV9 and TRBJ2-4; TRBD1 might be the D (6 bases). This TCR came from a man aged 18 to 30 in good health. The sample consisted of central memory CD4+ T cells from blood. In DNA, the CDR3 is TGTGCCAGCAGCGTAGATATGGAGGACAGTTGGATTCAGTACTTC. Residues: CASSVDMEDSWIQYF.